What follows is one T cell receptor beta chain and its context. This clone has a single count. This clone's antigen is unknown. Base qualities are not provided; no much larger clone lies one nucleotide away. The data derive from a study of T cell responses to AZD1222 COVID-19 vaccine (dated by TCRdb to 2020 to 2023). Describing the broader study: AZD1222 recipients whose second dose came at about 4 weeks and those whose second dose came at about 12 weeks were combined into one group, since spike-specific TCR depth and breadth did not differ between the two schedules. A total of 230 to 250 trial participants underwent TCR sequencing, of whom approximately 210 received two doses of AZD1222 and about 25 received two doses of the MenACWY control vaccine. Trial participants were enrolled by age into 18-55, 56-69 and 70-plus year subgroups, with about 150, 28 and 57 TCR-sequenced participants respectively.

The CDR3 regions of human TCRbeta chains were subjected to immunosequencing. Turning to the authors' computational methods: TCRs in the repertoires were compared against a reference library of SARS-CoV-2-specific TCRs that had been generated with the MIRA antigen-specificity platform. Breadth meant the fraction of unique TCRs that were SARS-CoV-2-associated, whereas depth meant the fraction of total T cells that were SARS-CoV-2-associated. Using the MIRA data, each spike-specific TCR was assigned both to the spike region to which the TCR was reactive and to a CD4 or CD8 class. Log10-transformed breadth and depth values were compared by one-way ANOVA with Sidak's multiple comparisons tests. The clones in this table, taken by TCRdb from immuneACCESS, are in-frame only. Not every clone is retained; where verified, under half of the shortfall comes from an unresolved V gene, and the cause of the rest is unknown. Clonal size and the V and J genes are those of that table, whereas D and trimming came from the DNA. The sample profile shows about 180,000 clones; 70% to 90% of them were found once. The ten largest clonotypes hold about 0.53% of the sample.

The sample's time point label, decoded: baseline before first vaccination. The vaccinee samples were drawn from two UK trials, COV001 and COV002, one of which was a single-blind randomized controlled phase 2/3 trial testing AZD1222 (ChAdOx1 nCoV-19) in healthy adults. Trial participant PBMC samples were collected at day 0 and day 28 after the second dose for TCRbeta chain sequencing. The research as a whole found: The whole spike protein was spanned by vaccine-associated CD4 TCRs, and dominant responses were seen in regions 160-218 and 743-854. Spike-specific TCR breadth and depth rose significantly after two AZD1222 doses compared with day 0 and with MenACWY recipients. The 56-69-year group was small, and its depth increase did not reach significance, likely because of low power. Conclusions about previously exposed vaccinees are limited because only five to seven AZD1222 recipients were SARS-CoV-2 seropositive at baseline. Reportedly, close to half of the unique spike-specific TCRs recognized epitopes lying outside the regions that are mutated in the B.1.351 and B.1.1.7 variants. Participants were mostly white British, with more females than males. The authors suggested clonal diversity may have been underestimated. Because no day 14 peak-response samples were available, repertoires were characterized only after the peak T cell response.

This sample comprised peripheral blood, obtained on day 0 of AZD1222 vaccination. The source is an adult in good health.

The CDR3 loop reads CAWGRVVAEAFF. The DNA sequence follows: TGTGCCTGGGGCAGGGTCGTGGCTGAAGCTTTCTTT. Rearrangement joined TRBV30 to TRBJ1-1; the D gene is possibly TRBD1, with 5 bases matching. V gives up 5 bases and J gives up 6 bases, and the segment between their germline ends measures 13 bases. Including the terminal cysteine and phenylalanine, the CDR3 comprises 12 residues. The CDR3 DNA has 36 bases and is translated from base 1. The germline V gene (reference sequence) yields GTSNPN for CDR1 and SVGIG for CDR2.